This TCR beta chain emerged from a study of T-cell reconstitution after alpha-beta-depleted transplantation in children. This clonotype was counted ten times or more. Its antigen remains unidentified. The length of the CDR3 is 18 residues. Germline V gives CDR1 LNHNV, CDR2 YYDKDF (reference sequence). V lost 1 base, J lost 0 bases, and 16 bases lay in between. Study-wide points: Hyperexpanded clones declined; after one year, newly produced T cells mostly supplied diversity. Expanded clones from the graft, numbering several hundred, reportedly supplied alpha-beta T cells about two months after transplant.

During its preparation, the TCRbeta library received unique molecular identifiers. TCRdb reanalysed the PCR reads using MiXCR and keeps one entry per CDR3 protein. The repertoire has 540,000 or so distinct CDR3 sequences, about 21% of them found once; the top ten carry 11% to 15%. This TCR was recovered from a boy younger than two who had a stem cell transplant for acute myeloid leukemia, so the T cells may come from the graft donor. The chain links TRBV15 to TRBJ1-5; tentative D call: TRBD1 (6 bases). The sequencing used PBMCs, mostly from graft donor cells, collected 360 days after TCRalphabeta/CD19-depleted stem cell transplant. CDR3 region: CATSRAQGWEYSNQPQHF. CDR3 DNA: TGTGCCACCAGCAGAGCACAGGGTTGGGAGTATAGCAATCAGCCCCAGCATTTT.